The next 29 T cell receptor beta chains were all read from a single sample in a study of blood T cells in healthy people across ages. A J-beta primer mix and a sample-barcoded 5' primer were used in a second PCR of roughly 7 to 12 cycles. TCRdb analysed the 5' RACE reads with MiXCR anew, one entry per CDR3 protein. The top ten clones hold over 10% of a sample with 850,000 to 1,100,000 distinct CDR3 sequences, roughly two fifths of them seen once. Sequencing was carried out using blood. The receptors come from a man aged 18 to 29 in good health.

The rearrangement uses TRBV14 and TRBJ2-2; D remains ambiguous. CDR3 length: 15 residues. V was pared by 0 bases and J by 2 bases, with 7 bases between. Germline V gives CDR1 SGHDN, CDR2 FVKESK. CDR3 coding DNA: TGTGCCAGCAGCCAAGAACAGAGAAACACCGGGGAGCTGTTTTTT. Amino acids: CASSQEQRNTGELFF.

This clonotype was counted a single time. V gene TRBV20-1 combines with J gene TRBJ1-3; D perhaps matches TRBD1 (5 bases). This CDR3 has 16 residues. Germline CDR1 is DFQATT and CDR2 is SNEGSKA (reference sequence). V was clipped by 0 bases and J by 3 bases, with 15 bases between them. Written as DNA, the CDR3 is TGCAGTGCTAGAGATTTTATGGGGACGGTTGGAAACACCATATATTTT. Translation gives CSARDFMGTVGNTIYF.

The V call is TRBV9, the J call TRBJ2-1; 9 bases match TRBD2. Germline loops: CDR1 SGDLS, CDR2 YYNGEE. The J segment lost 6 bases and the V segment lost 2 bases, leaving 6 bases of the junction unmatched. The CDR3 runs to 15 residues. The CDR3 loop is CASSVFAGGFNEQFF. CDR3 coding DNA: TGTGCCAGCAGCGTTTTTGCGGGGGGGTTCAATGAGCAGTTCTTC.

In this sample, this clonotype turned up a few times. V and J are TRBV20-1 and TRBJ2-7, with D uncertain. V lost 1 base to trimming and J lost 7 bases, with 11 bases between them. The CDR3 sequence is 12 residues long. The germline gives CDR1 DFQATT, CDR2 SNEGSKA (reference sequence). In DNA form, the CDR3 reads TGCAGTGCTAGAGGACACCGTGGGGAGCAGTACTTC. It yields the protein CSARGHRGEQYF.

This chain joins TRBV12-3 or TRBV12-4 and TRBJ1-2; a weak D match, TRBD1 (5 bases). V was pared by 1 base and J by 3 bases, with 9 bases between. The CDR3 is 14 amino acids. The CDR3 is CASSLGGDHYGYTF. The CDR3 DNA sequence: TGTGCCAGCAGTTTAGGCGGGGACCACTATGGCTACACCTTC.

The genes are TRBV7-2 and TRBJ1-1, with unresolved D. The CDR3 is 15 amino acids. V lost 5 bases and J lost 5, with 18 bases in between. Germline values: CDR1 SGHTA, CDR2 FQGNSA. The CDR3, as DNA: TGTGCCAGCAGCATCGTCGGGAGTGCGGGGACTGAAGCTTTCTTT. The encoded protein is CASSIVGSAGTEAFF. The full variable domain, rest sourced from reference TRBV7-2 and TRBJ1-1, is GAGVSQSPSNKVTEKGKDVELRCDPISGHTALYWYRQSLGQGLEFLIYFQGNSAPDKSGLPSDRFSAERTGGSVSTLTIQRTQQEDSAVYLCASSIVGSAGTEAFFGQGTRLTVV.

J is TRBJ1-3 and V is TRBV20-1; maybe TRBD1 (6 bases). Germline V gives CDR1 DFQATT, CDR2 SNEGSKA (reference sequence). CDR3 length: 17 amino acids. Trimming took 1 base from V and 0 from J, leaving 16 bases between them. The CDR3 DNA reads as TGCAGTGCTAGAGTAGCGTCCGGACAGAGCTCTGGAAACACCATATATTTT. Its protein product is CSARVASGQSSGNTIYF.

This clonotype was counted between two and nine times. The V gene is TRBV13, the J gene TRBJ2-5; D unresolved. This CDR3 has 14 amino acids. The V end lost 5 bases, the J end lost 11 bases, and 21 bases lay between the germline ends. Looked up from germline, CDR1 is PRHDT and CDR2 is FYEKMQ (reference sequence). In nucleotides, the CDR3 is TGTGCCAGCAGCGGCCGGCCGAAATACAATGAGCAGTACTTC. Protein: CASSGRPKYNEQYF.

This clonotype came up a few times. The chain uses TRBV6-2 or TRBV6-3 and TRBJ1-5; TRBD1 might be the D (6 bases). The CDR3 has 14 residues. The germline V and J ends were trimmed by 5 bases and 7 bases, with 15 bases remaining between them. The germline CDR1 and CDR2 sequences are MNHEY and SVGEGT. The CDR3 region is CASSTGGGQQPQHF. CDR3 DNA sequence: TGTGCCAGCAGTACCGGGGGCGGTCAACAGCCCCAGCATTTT.

Concerning this clonotype: One end of the junction fails to match germline, which may point to a read error. The rearrangement joins TRBV27 to TRBJ2-5; D perhaps matches TRBD2 (5 bases). The germline gives CDR1 MNHEY, CDR2 SMNVEV (reference sequence). There are 15 residues in the CDR3. CDR3 protein: CASSLRGRFQEAQYF. CDR3 nucleotide sequence: TGTGCCAGTAGTTTACGTGGGAGATTTCAAGAGGCCCAGTACTTC.

This clonotype was seen a few times. The gene calls are TRBV7-6 and TRBJ2-3, with a tentative D call TRBD2 (6 bases). The length of the CDR3 is 16 residues. Trimming took off 3 bases at V and 0 bases at J, with 13 bases between the two ends. Germline CDR1 reads SGHVS; CDR2 reads FNYEAQ. Here the CDR3 reads CASSLEAGLSTDTQYF. CDR3 bases: TGTGCCAGCAGCTTGGAAGCGGGCCTTAGCACAGATACGCAGTATTTT.

The CDR3 reads CASSLSGVGKPQHF. The CDR3 nucleotides are TGTGCCAGCAGTTTATCCGGGGTCGGCAAGCCCCAGCATTTT. The gene calls are TRBV27 and TRBJ1-5; D is unresolved. The CDR3 totals 14 residues. V lost 0 bases, J lost 8 bases, and 11 bases lay in between. CDR1 is MNHEY and CDR2 is SMNVEV in the germline V gene (reference sequence).

The chain recombines TRBV20-1 with TRBJ1-2; D uncertain. The CDR3 length is 13 residues. Germline assignment: CDR1 DFQATT and CDR2 SNEGSKA (reference sequence). The V and J ends lost 3 bases and 4 bases respectively, with 12 bases between them. The CDR3: CSASAGPSYGYTF. CDR3 sequence (DNA): TGCAGTGCTAGCGCAGGACCGAGCTATGGCTACACCTTC.

The chain's CDR3 is CSASDRIQETQYF. Written as DNA, the CDR3 is TGCAGTGCTAGCGACAGAATCCAAGAGACCCAGTACTTC. V is TRBV20-1 and J is TRBJ2-5; TRBD1 might be the D (5 bases). The CDR3 loop spans 13 amino acids. Per the germline V gene, CDR1 is DFQATT and CDR2 is SNEGSKA (reference sequence). Trimming took off 3 bases at V and 1 base at J, with 9 bases between the two ends.

This clonotype was seen more than once but under ten times. The rearrangement joins TRBV20-1 to TRBJ1-2, with D perhaps TRBD1 (5 bases). This CDR3 spans 14 amino acids. Germline V gene sequence: CDR1 DFQATT, CDR2 SNEGSKA (reference sequence). V was clipped by 6 bases and J by 4 bases, with 18 bases between them. The chain's CDR3 is CSANPSDRSYGYTF. In DNA form, the CDR3 reads TGCAGTGCAAACCCCTCAGACAGATCCTATGGCTACACCTTC.

The table lists this clonotype with a few counts. The chain combines TRBV10-3 with TRBJ1-1; no clear D. This CDR3 has 12 residues. Trimming took 11 bases from V and 5 from J, leaving 15 bases between them. CDR1 and CDR2 (germline): ENHRY, SYGVKD. This chain's CDR3 is CAVSGFGTEAFF. CDR3 in DNA: TGTGCCGTATCGGGGTTCGGGACTGAAGCTTTCTTT.

A few counts support this clonotype. The V and J genes are TRBV12-5 and TRBJ1-1; no clear D gene. V dropped 1 base and J dropped 7 bases, with 7 bases sitting between them. CDR3 length: 12 residues. CDR1 and CDR2 from the germline V gene are LGHNT and FRNRAP. The CDR3: CASGLARLEAFF. CDR3 nucleotides: TGTGCTAGTGGTTTGGCGAGGCTTGAAGCTTTCTTT.

This clonotype showed up just a few times. The chain has TRBV29-1 and TRBJ2-3, with a possible D match to TRBD1 (6 bases). CDR3 length: 14 residues. Trimming pared 6 bases from V and 1 base from J, leaving 14 bases between. Per germline, CDR1 SQVTM and CDR2 ANQGSEA. CDR3 region: CSVRPGQGTDTQYF. DNA for the CDR3: TGCAGCGTCCGACCGGGACAAGGCACAGATACGCAGTATTTT.

The J gene is TRBJ1-1, the V gene TRBV10-3; D uncertain. Trimming pared 6 bases from V and 1 base from J, leaving 9 bases between. Germline V CDR1 and CDR2: ENHRY, SYGVKD. The CDR3 has 13 amino acids. The CDR3 coding sequence is TGTGCCATCAGGATTACTGAGAACACTGAAGCTTTCTTT. Translated: CAIRITENTEAFF.

This sequence joins TRBV10-3 and TRBJ2-7, with 7 bases aligning to TRBD1. The length of the CDR3 is 13 residues. With V trimmed by 7 bases and J by 7 bases, 10 bases remained unmatched. In germline, CDR1 is ENHRY, CDR2 SYGVKD. The DNA of the CDR3 is TGTGCCATCAAGGGGGCCACCAACAATGAGCAGTACTTC. Protein product: CAIKGATNNEQYF.

This clonotype has just a few counts. The chain is built from TRBV11-2 and TRBJ2-1; D gene ambiguous. V dropped 3 bases and J dropped 8 bases, with 11 bases sitting between them. CDR3 length: 13 residues. The germline gives CDR1 SGHAT, CDR2 FQNNGV. CDR3 DNA: TGTGCCAGCAGCTTCGGCAGCCCCTATGAGCAGTTCTTC. It translates to CASSFGSPYEQFF. Based on the CDR3 plus reference TRBV11-2 and TRBJ2-1, the full variable domain is EAGVAQSPRYKIIEKRQSVAFWCNPISGHATLYWYQQILGQGPKLLIQFQNNGVVDDSQLPKDRFSAERLKGVDSTLKIQPAKLEDSAVYLCASSFGSPYEQFFGPGTRLTVL.

The chain has TRBV20-1 and TRBJ1-3; TRBD1 is a possible D gene (5 bases). V was shortened by 6 bases and J by 0 bases, with 15 bases between the two germline ends. Germline loops: CDR1 DFQATT, CDR2 SNEGSKA (reference sequence). The CDR3 is 15 amino acids. The chain's CDR3 is CSALPGPNSGNTIYF. CDR3 nucleotide sequence: TGCAGTGCCTTGCCGGGACCCAACTCTGGAAACACCATATATTTT.

This clonotype was detected a few times. The chain uses TRBV29-1 and TRBJ2-1; D unresolved. Germline values: CDR1 SQVTM, CDR2 ANQGSEA. The V and J ends lost 4 bases and 14 bases respectively, with 9 bases between them. CDR3 length equals 9 residues. CDR3 region: CSVAPAEFF. CDR3 sequence (DNA): TGCAGCGTTGCCCCGGCGGAGTTCTTC.

This chain uses TRBV30 with TRBJ1-2; D not resolved. Between the trimmed V and J ends, which lost 0 bases and 8 bases, there was a span of 13 bases. Germline V gives CDR1 GTSNPN, CDR2 SVGIG (reference sequence). The CDR3 runs to 13 residues. CDR3 sequence: CAWSVGLRGGYTF. CDR3 sequence (DNA): TGTGCCTGGAGTGTTGGACTTCGAGGAGGCTACACCTTC.

This chain connects TRBV2 to TRBJ1-2, with D possibly TRBD1 on 5 matching bases. This CDR3 spans 13 amino acids. Germline V CDR1 and CDR2: SNHLY, FYNNEI. V shed 8 bases and J shed 3 bases, with 13 bases lying between them. The CDR3 sequence is CASLRAGDYGYTF. As DNA, the CDR3 is TGTGCCAGCCTTAGGGCGGGGGACTATGGCTACACCTTC.

On this clonotype itself: Mismatch with germline at one junction end may stem from a read error. The chain links TRBV29-1 to TRBJ2-5; perhaps TRBD1 as D (6 bases). Germline CDR1 is SQVTM and CDR2 is ANQGSEA. This CDR3 is built from 14 residues. CDR3 loop: CSARGISPLSEQDF. CDR3 bases: TGCAGCGCGAGGGGGATCTCTCCTCTATCGGAGCAGGACTTC.

The genes are TRBV27 and TRBJ1-2, with D possibly being TRBD1 (6 bases). This CDR3 is 15 amino acids long. Between the trimmed V and J ends, which lost 6 bases and 2 bases, there was a span of 16 bases. Germline values: CDR1 MNHEY, CDR2 SMNVEV (reference sequence). The CDR3 DNA reads as TGTGCCAGCAGGCCTCAGACAGGCACAAACTATGGCTACACCTTC. This gives the protein CASRPQTGTNYGYTF.

The rearrangement uses TRBV3-1 and TRBJ1-1; 7 bases map to TRBD1. J lost 4 bases, V lost 4 bases, and 6 bases had no gene match. Germline CDR1 LGHDT, CDR2 YNNKEL (reference sequence). This CDR3 is built from 14 residues. CDR3 DNA: TGTGCCAGCAGCCGCATTCAGGGGGGCACTGAAGCTTTCTTT. Its protein product is CASSRIQGGTEAFF.

This clonotype was recorded many times. In DNA form, the CDR3 reads TGCAGTGCTAGTGATACCCTAGCGGTCTCCTACGAGCAGTACTTC. Its protein product is CSASDTLAVSYEQYF. The chain joins TRBV20-1 to TRBJ2-7; 7 nucleotides match TRBD2. CDR1 DFQATT and CDR2 SNEGSKA come from the germline V gene (reference sequence). With V trimmed by 3 bases and J by 0 bases, 8 bases remained unmatched. The CDR3 spans 15 residues.